The rows below give T cell receptor beta chains drawn from one sample of a study of T cell changes during pregnancy in multiple sclerosis. The repertoire was sequenced with immunoSEQ multiplex PCR; TCRdb's copy has only in-frame clones and lacks some. The sample yields tens of thousands of clones, around 91% seen once. Sequences were derived from peripheral blood, sampled after pregnancy. The receptors originated from a female donor in good health, enrolled as a control in a pregnancy study. Both conserved end residues are part of each CDR3. The D gene is left open where the match is weak. Only some rows state a clone size, as once, few, many or a class for expanded clones.

D gene	CDR3 length	V gene	J gene	clone size	CDR3 protein	CDR3 DNA
NA	14	TRBV15	TRBJ2-5	NA	CATSRFRGRETQYF	TGTGCCACCAGCAGATTTAGGGGTCGGGAGACCCAGTACTTC
TRBD1	14	TRBV30	TRBJ1-5	NA	CAWSEGAGNQPQHF	TGTGCCTGGAGCGAGGGGGCAGGCAATCAGCCCCAGCATTTT
TRBD1	14	TRBV9	TRBJ1-4	NA	CASSPGQGHEKLFF	TGTGCCAGCAGCCCGGGACAGGGCCATGAAAAACTGTTTTTT
TRBD1	16	TRBV15	TRBJ1-5	NA	CATSRPRQGAVQPQHF	TGTGCCACCAGCAGACCGCGACAGGGGGCGGTTCAGCCCCAGCATTTT
TRBD1	15	TRBV7-6	TRBJ1-3	NA	CASSRQGRSGNTIYF	TGTGCCAGCAGCCGACAGGGACGCTCTGGAAACACCATATATTTT
NA	14	TRBV5-1	TRBJ1-2	NA	CASSLGQINYGYTF	TGCGCCAGCAGCTTGGGACAGATCAACTATGGCTACACCTTC
TRBD2	17	TRBV10-3	TRBJ2-1	NA	CAISEEPGLSSYNEQFF	TGTGCCATCAGTGAGGAGCCGGGACTAAGCTCCTACAATGAGCAGTTCTTC
TRBD1	15	TRBV19	TRBJ1-6	many	CASSIGTGVGSPLHF	TGTGCCAGTAGTATTGGGACAGGGGTGGGTTCACCCCTCCACTTT
NA	15	TRBV6-6	TRBJ1-5	NA	CASSYGDHSNQPQHF	TGTGCCAGCAGTTACGGAGATCATAGCAATCAGCCCCAGCATTTT
NA	15	TRBV30	TRBJ2-5	NA	CAWSVLTTRQETQYF	TGTGCCTGGAGTGTACTTACGACCAGGCAAGAGACCCAGTACTTC
NA	14	TRBV6-5	TRBJ1-3	NA	CASSGRGTGNTIYF	TGTGCCAGCAGCGGGCGGGGTACGGGAAACACCATATATTTT
NA	14	TRBV6-1	TRBJ1-1	NA	CASSAKVQVTEAFF	TGTGCCAGCAGTGCTAAAGTACAGGTCACTGAAGCTTTCTTT
TRBD2	15	TRBV7-2	TRBJ2-1	NA	CASSVGLAQYNEQFF	TGTGCCAGCAGCGTGGGACTAGCCCAATACAATGAGCAGTTCTTC
TRBD2	15	TRBV2	TRBJ2-2	few	CASSGSGRVTGELFF	TGTGCCAGCAGTGGTAGCGGGAGGGTTACCGGGGAGCTGTTTTTT
TRBD2	17	TRBV6-1	TRBJ2-1	NA	CASSASGGGSSYNEQFF	TGTGCCAGCAGTGCTAGCGGGGGGGGGAGCTCCTACAATGAGCAGTTCTTC
NA	17	TRBV7-9	TRBJ1-2	NA	CASTSGGTQRRNYGYTF	TGTGCCAGCACCTCCGGGGGGACCCAGAGACGGAACTATGGCTACACCTTC
TRBD1	15	TRBV7-6	TRBJ1-3	NA	CASSSTGGSGNTIYF	TGTGCCAGCAGCTCTACAGGGGGCAGTGGAAACACCATATATTTT
NA	15	TRBV6-5	TRBJ2-5	NA	CASSYSNREGETQYF	TGTGCCAGCAGTTACTCGAACAGGGAGGGGGAGACCCAGTACTTC
TRBD2	16	TRBV30	TRBJ2-7	NA	CAWSNPGLGGSYEQYF	TGTGCCTGGAGTAATCCGGGACTAGGGGGATCCTACGAGCAGTACTTC
NA	13	TRBV10-1	TRBJ2-3	NA	CASSDSSADTQYF	TGCGCCAGCAGTGATAGTTCGGCAGATACGCAGTATTTT
TRBD1	13	TRBV5-1	TRBJ1-2	NA	CASTQQGNYGYTF	TGCGCCAGCACCCAACAGGGGAACTATGGCTACACCTTC
NA	12	TRBV27	TRBJ1-6	many	CASSSGTGPLHF	TGTGCCAGCAGTTCAGGGACTGGACCCCTCCACTTT
TRBD2	16	TRBV12-5	TRBJ2-7	NA	CAPFGEGTLTPYEQYF	TGTGCTCCGTTTGGGGAGGGGACTCTAACCCCCTACGAGCAGTACTTC
NA	14	TRBV5-1	TRBJ2-7	NA	CASSLGQGGYEQYF	TGCGCCAGCAGCTTGGGCCAGGGGGGATACGAGCAGTACTTC
NA	12	TRBV14	TRBJ2-1	NA	CASSPQGDEQFF	TGTGCCAGCAGTCCACAGGGAGATGAGCAGTTCTTC
TRBD1	15	TRBV14	TRBJ1-1	NA	CASRFKGAPNTEAFF	TGTGCCAGCAGGTTTAAGGGGGCCCCGAACACTGAAGCTTTCTTT
TRBD1	17	TRBV9	TRBJ1-1	NA	CASSPVPGQGMNTEAFF	TGTGCCAGCAGCCCTGTCCCGGGACAGGGTATGAACACTGAAGCTTTCTTT
NA	15	TRBV5-1	TRBJ1-1	NA	CASSLSVSVNTEAFF	TGCGCCAGCAGCTTGTCGGTGTCGGTAAACACTGAAGCTTTCTTT
NA	14	TRBV5-1	TRBJ2-1	NA	CASSRPGSNNEQFF	TGCGCCAGCAGCCGGCCCGGGTCGAACAATGAGCAGTTCTTC
NA	15	TRBV7-3	TRBJ1-1	NA	CASSLQGAGPTEAFF	TGTGCCAGCAGCTTACAAGGTGCAGGGCCCACTGAAGCTTTCTTT
TRBD1	15	TRBV18	TRBJ1-2	once	CASSPPGQGASGYTF	TGTGCCAGCTCACCTCCTGGACAGGGGGCGAGTGGCTACACCTTC
NA	12	TRBV4-1	TRBJ1-1	NA	CASSAGGTEAFF	TGCGCCAGCAGCGCGGGGGGAACTGAAGCTTTCTTT
TRBD1	15	TRBV27	TRBJ2-1	NA	CASRLGQGGYNEQFF	TGTGCCAGCAGACTCGGACAGGGGGGATACAATGAGCAGTTCTTC
TRBD2	16	TRBV4-3	TRBJ2-3	NA	CASSQDTGGGADTQYF	TGCGCCAGCAGCCAAGATACGGGCGGGGGGGCAGATACGCAGTATTTT
TRBD1	14	TRBV9	TRBJ2-7	NA	CASSGQGASHEQYF	TGTGCCAGCAGCGGACAGGGGGCGAGCCACGAGCAGTACTTC
NA	13	TRBV6-1	TRBJ2-5	NA	CATLGRGGETQYF	TGTGCCACCCTTGGACGAGGGGGAGAGACCCAGTACTTC
TRBD1	16	TRBV5-1	TRBJ1-5	NA	CASSLDGQGANQPQHF	TGCGCCAGCAGCTTGGACGGGCAGGGGGCTAATCAGCCCCAGCATTTT
NA	15	TRBV28	TRBJ2-1	NA	CASRFGGRTRNEQFF	TGTGCCAGCAGATTTGGGGGGAGAACGCGCAATGAGCAGTTCTTC
NA	16	TRBV5-1	TRBJ1-6	NA	CASSPDGSSYNSPLHF	TGCGCCAGCAGCCCCGACGGGAGCTCCTATAATTCACCCCTCCACTTT
NA	15	TRBV11-2	TRBJ1-1	NA	CASSLDRGRYTEAFF	TGTGCCAGCAGCTTAGACCGCGGGCGGTACACTGAAGCTTTCTTT
TRBD2	15	TRBV5-1	TRBJ2-1	NA	CASRPGLGSYNEQFF	TGCGCCAGCAGGCCGGGACTAGGCTCCTACAATGAGCAGTTCTTC
TRBD2	15	TRBV7-2	TRBJ2-7	NA	CASSLVSAGGLEQYF	TGTGCCAGCAGCTTAGTGTCGGCGGGGGGACTCGAGCAGTACTTC
NA	14	TRBV28	TRBJ2-7	NA	CASSSTLVTYEQYF	TGTGCCAGCAGTTCAACCTTAGTGACCTACGAGCAGTACTTC
NA	14	TRBV15	TRBJ2-7	NA	CATSSKLDRYEQYF	TGTGCCACCAGCAGTAAACTAGACCGCTACGAGCAGTACTTC
NA	15	TRBV7-3	TRBJ2-6	NA	CASSLETSGANVLTF	TGTGCCAGCAGCTTGGAGACGTCTGGGGCCAACGTCCTGACTTTC
NA	15	TRBV18	TRBJ1-1	NA	CASSPSVPGNTEAFF	TGTGCCAGCTCACCATCGGTACCAGGGAACACTGAAGCTTTCTTT
NA	14	TRBV28	TRBJ1-3	NA	CASSQGISGNTIYF	TGTGCCAGCAGTCAGGGGATCTCTGGAAACACCATATATTTT
NA	14	TRBV6-4	TRBJ1-1	few	CASSVGGGNTEAFF	TGTGCCAGCAGCGTCGGGGGGGGGAACACTGAAGCTTTCTTT
NA	17	TRBV19	TRBJ2-1	NA	CASTPGRGSQYNNEQFF	TGTGCCAGTACCCCCGGGCGGGGTAGCCAATACAACAATGAGCAGTTCTTC
NA	16	TRBV11-1	TRBJ2-4	once	CASSLGPGLAKNIQYF	TGTGCCAGCAGCTTAGGGCCAGGCCTAGCCAAAAACATTCAGTACTTC
NA	16	TRBV7-2	TRBJ2-5	NA	CASSLAGTPRGETQYF	TGTGCCAGCAGCTTAGCGGGGACACCAAGAGGAGAGACCCAGTACTTC
TRBD1	16	TRBV5-1	TRBJ1-2	NA	CASSLVSGTGVYGYTF	TGCGCCAGCAGCTTGGTTTCCGGGACAGGGGTCTATGGCTACACCTTC
NA	14	TRBV5-1	TRBJ2-7	NA	CASSLTGPSYEQYF	TGCGCCAGCAGCTTAACAGGACCCTCCTACGAGCAGTACTTC
NA	12	TRBV5-4	TRBJ2-7	NA	CASSLPAADQYF	TGTGCCAGCAGCCTGCCCGCAGCGGACCAGTACTTC
NA	16	TRBV11-2	TRBJ2-2	once	CASSSYTGSHTGELFF	TGTGCCAGCAGTAGTTATACCGGGAGCCATACCGGGGAGCTGTTTTTT
NA	17	TRBV2	TRBJ2-6	once	CASSETKGGSGANVLTF	TGTGCCAGCAGTGAAACGAAAGGCGGCTCTGGGGCCAACGTCCTGACTTTC
TRBD1	14	TRBV25-1	TRBJ1-3	NA	CASSETGAGNTIYF	TGTGCCAGCAGTGAGACAGGGGCTGGAAACACCATATATTTT
NA	14	TRBV6-6	TRBJ1-1	NA	CASSYSGVDTEAFF	TGTGCCAGCAGTTACTCAGGGGTCGACACTGAAGCTTTCTTT
TRBD1	15	TRBV7-8	TRBJ2-7	once	CASSFPGQSSYEQYF	TGTGCCAGCAGCTTCCCGGGACAGAGCTCCTACGAGCAGTACTTC